This TCR beta chain comes out of a study of radiotherapy plus CTLA-4 blockade in lung cancer. The germline V gene encodes CDR1 LNHDA and CDR2 SQIVND (reference sequence). CDR3 length equals 17 residues. The V and J ends lost 5 bases and 3 bases respectively, with 20 bases between them. With regard to this clone: Its antigen remains unidentified.

The data were produced by immunoSEQ multiplex PCR, yet TCRdb's version contains in-frame clones alone and is incomplete. Here the sample spans around 45,000 clones, roughly three quarters being singletons. Findings and caveats of the study: In blood, after radiotherapy plus ipilimumab, tumor-derived TCR clones expanded.

The material was peripheral blood, obtained from a patient treated with radiotherapy plus ipilimumab. The clonotype was recovered from a human donor with non-small cell lung cancer who had stable disease on radiotherapy plus ipilimumab. The rearrangement uses TRBV19 and TRBJ2-1, with D maybe TRBD2 (7 bases). In nucleotides, the CDR3 is TGTGCCAGTAGTCTCCCAGTGACGGGGGGCCTCTACAATGAGCAGTTCTTC. Translation gives CASSLPVTGGLYNEQFF. Full variable domain (missing parts from reference TRBV19 and TRBJ2-1): DGGITQSPKYLFRKEGQNVTLSCEQNLNHDAMYWYRQDPGQGLRLIYYSQIVNDFQKGDIAEGYSVSREKKESFPLTVTSAQKNPTAFYLCASSLPVTGGLYNEQFFGPGTRLTVL.